The rows below give T cell receptor beta chains drawn from one sample of a study of blood T cell repertoires in COVID-19. Measured with immunoSEQ multiplex PCR; TCRdb has only the in-frame clones, and not every one. Found here are 150,000 to 200,000 clones, 87% of them singletons; the top ten hold approximately 2.1%. The sequenced sample consisted of PBMCs or T cells enriched from blood (not recorded which). These receptors came from a woman younger than 45 who had recovered from COVID-19. The CDR3 runs from the conserved cysteine through the conserved F or W.

V gene,CDR3 protein
TRBV4-1,CASSRPDTKDQPQHF
TRBV11-3,CASSVRDREINEQFF
TRBV7-9,CASSPGQGGSYEQYF
TRBV3-1/TRBV3-2,CASSQVRGSTNSPLHF
TRBV24-1,CATSGDINYGYTF
TRBV15,CATSRETGTEAFF
TRBV14,CASSVQENTEAFF
TRBV15,CATSRGSGIGSYNEQFF
TRBV21-1,CASSKGRGQTGRTMNTEAFF
TRBV7-2,CASSLRQGQTQYF
TRBV7-9,CASSFRLADGYNEQFF
TRBV28,CASSPTGNYGYTF
TRBV11-2,CASSPDSQQGTFF
TRBV30,CAWSRRGTESPLHF
TRBV10-3,CAISGQFGYTF
TRBV5-4,CASSFDINEKLFF
TRBV11-2,CASSLGDRDNEKLFF
TRBV11-2,CASSAGLRLSTDTQYF
TRBV2,CASSPQGLAGGSTDTQYF
TRBV12-2,CASRLVRTGRRNTEAFF
TRBV19,CASSILAGSDYGYTF
TRBV12-3/TRBV12-4,CASSFGSGNTIYF
TRBV30,CAWSGQFTGELFF
TRBV6-4,CASSPRGKTQYF
TRBV18,CASSPPRASGSSYEQYF
TRBV6-4,CASSPDTGETQYF
TRBV9,CASSVAGTEPGELFF
TRBV25-1,CASSERDYPRTDTQYF
TRBV19,CASSITSGTAYEQYF
TRBV7-2,CASSLDGVSGNTIYF
TRBV4-3,CASSQAIRDLNTEAFF
TRBV4-3,CASSQDRGVNIQYF
TRBV6-5,CASSRGGSGANVLTF
TRBV7-2,CASSTGLAGAGANVLTF
TRBV3-1/TRBV3-2,CASSQEVPGTGELFF
TRBV9,CASSGETGEFGEQFF
TRBV7-2,CASSPRDIFYEQYF
TRBV9,CASSVGGSRYLAGELFF
TRBV30,CAWSEGDRANQPQHF
TRBV11-3,CASSPRAGGETQYF
TRBV3-1/TRBV3-2,CASSLIGRVGAFF
TRBV7-9,CASSLLGLANEQFF
TRBV27,CASSTRYRGTEAFF
TRBV4-3,CASSQVRAGAQETQYF
TRBV4-3,CASSLNQGFYSPLHF
TRBV6-2/TRBV6-3,CASCFETSGHLQETQYF
TRBV5-1,CASSLGGTGSRETQYF
TRBV11-1,CASSFRTGVRDTQYF
TRBV19,CASSRLAVFYEQYF
TRBV6-2/TRBV6-3,CASSYSRSGSQGDEQFF
TRBV6-2/TRBV6-3,CASSYSTGIDTQYF
TRBV6-5,CASSFPLQGRQFF
TRBV9,CASSVGGGKTEAFF
TRBV4-3,CASSQRQGARGETQYF
TRBV4-2,CASSQAGQEGYGYTF
TRBV5-1,CASSLRGGNTIYF
TRBV14,CASSRGTGGIAEAFF
TRBV15,CATSRDRATNEKLFF
TRBV18,CASSHTGQSTGELFF
TRBV5-1,CASSVDTLPYEQYF